The T cell receptor beta chain described here comes from a study of blood T cell repertoires in COVID-19 (dated by TCRdb to the early 2020s). Study-wide context: Samples covering the acute and convalescent phases of COVID-19 were provided by collaborators in the United States, Italy and Spain. The prospective study material was composed of cDNA or gDNA derived from T cells, B-cell-depleted T cells, or PBMCs. Subjects who had been exposed to COVID-19, were actively infected with it, or had recovered from it provided the deeply sampled blood TCRbeta repertoires that made up the dataset. The repertoires were released in a freely available public database intended as a resource for research on the immune response to SARS-CoV-2. Samples were obtained from the ongoing ImmuneRACE study (first 160 participants) and from roughly 1,300 subjects provided by 6 global collaborators. Nearly every sample came with metadata listing a de-identified subject ID, COVID-19 status, age in years and sex. Where available, HLA class I and class II types were obtained from metadata supplied by the sample provider rather than from assay-based typing.

The collaborating institutions used their own protocols to collect whole blood in K2EDTA tubes. For TCRbeta analysis, collaborator samples were shipped as frozen whole blood, as isolated PBMCs, or as DNA extracted from either sample type. Notes on this clone: There is no known antigen for this receptor. Within one base of it there is no much larger clone, and no base qualities were kept.

The investigation overall reported the following: Clinical and demographic metadata were provided uncurated, with the amount varying by source and participant.

V lost 0 bases and J lost 2 bases, and the count of bases not matched to a germline gene is 5. The CDR3 sequence holds 16 residues, the cysteine and phenylalanine included. CDR3 DNA is the only sequence kept; it has 48 bases, read in frame from the first base. The germline V gene specifies SGDLS as CDR1 and YYNGEE as CDR2. TCRbeta CDR3 regions were amplified from genomic DNA using the immunoSEQ Assay, a bias-controlled multiplex PCR. The authors' pipeline ran thus. Nucleated cell counts per sample were estimated from amplification of reference gene primers within the assay. To quantify the absolute abundance of each unique TCRbeta CDR3 rearrangement, sequence reads were collapsed and filtered. For each sample, productive Simpson clonality was calculated by taking the square root of Simpson's diversity index across productive rearrangements. TCRdb mirrors the immuneACCESS table, restricted to in-frame sequences. Some clones are absent from its copies; in checked studies, under half trace to an unresolved V gene, and the reason for the others is unknown. V and J calls and clone size are copied from that table; D and trimming were computed from the DNA. The sample table shows more than 150,000 clones, and roughly 86% are seen once. The leading ten clones occupy 5.5% to 7% of the sample.

The specimen was peripheral blood. The TCR comes from a man aged 50 or older with active or convalescent COVID-19. The sequence is built from TRBV9 and TRBJ2-3; TRBD2 matches 8 bases in the middle. The CDR3 in this case is CASSVVGGASTDTQYF. The nucleotide sequence is TGTGCCAGCAGCGTAGTCGGGGGGGCCTCCACAGATACGCAGTATTTT.